This is a list of T cell receptor beta chains from one sample in a study of cytomegalovirus exposure and HLA in healthy donors. Repertoires were generated with immunoSEQ multiplex PCR, while TCRdb's copy carries only in-frame clones and drops some. Of 90,000 to 100,000 clones in the sample, under 80% were seen once. What was sequenced was PBMCs. The source of these receptors is a man aged 35-49 years in good health and CMV-seronegative. Both conserved end residues are part of each CDR3. Fields, in order: V gene, J gene, clone size, D gene, CDR3 protein, CDR3 DNA. D genes are given only for firm matches. Part of the rows lack a size; the others show once, few, many or a class for expanded clones.

v_gene: TRBV4-1; j_gene: TRBJ2-1; abundance: NA; d_gene: TRBD2; CDR3aa: CASSQDRGGRNNEQFF; CDR3nt: TGCGCCAGCAGCCAAGATAGGGGCGGGAGAAACAATGAGCAGTTCTTC
v_gene: TRBV11-2; j_gene: TRBJ2-5; abundance: NA; d_gene: TRBD2; CDR3aa: CASRRTSGRASKTQYF; CDR3nt: TGTGCCAGCAGGCGGACTAGCGGGAGGGCCTCGAAGACCCAGTACTTC
v_gene: TRBV5-4; j_gene: TRBJ1-2; abundance: few; d_gene: NA; CDR3aa: CASSWFIGGGYTF; CDR3nt: TGTGCCAGCAGCTGGTTTATTGGCGGGGGCTACACCTTC
v_gene: TRBV27; j_gene: TRBJ2-3; abundance: NA; d_gene: TRBD2; CDR3aa: CASSLYPSGGAIHTQYF; CDR3nt: TGTGCCAGCAGTTTATATCCTAGCGGGGGGGCCATTCATACGCAGTATTTT
v_gene: TRBV19; j_gene: TRBJ1-2; abundance: NA; d_gene: TRBD1; CDR3aa: CASSRQGEGYGYTF; CDR3nt: TGTGCCAGTAGCCGACAGGGGGAAGGCTATGGCTACACCTTC
v_gene: TRBV7-2; j_gene: TRBJ2-1; abundance: few; d_gene: TRBD2; CDR3aa: CASSPLAGGYNEQFF; CDR3nt: TGTGCCAGCAGCCCGCTGGCGGGGGGCTACAATGAGCAGTTCTTC
v_gene: TRBV27; j_gene: TRBJ2-7; abundance: NA; d_gene: TRBD1; CDR3aa: CASSLRVLGTGYYEQYF; CDR3nt: TGTGCCAGCAGTTTACGGGTTCTTGGGACAGGGTACTACGAGCAGTACTTC
v_gene: TRBV7-6; j_gene: TRBJ2-7; abundance: NA; d_gene: TRBD1; CDR3aa: CASSLGAGTGLGEQYF; CDR3nt: TGTGCCAGCAGCTTGGGGGCCGGGACAGGGTTGGGGGAGCAGTACTTC
v_gene: TRBV6-1; j_gene: TRBJ2-5; abundance: NA; d_gene: NA; CDR3aa: CASSDWGRPGGQETQYF; CDR3nt: TGTGCCAGCAGTGATTGGGGACGTCCTGGAGGGCAAGAGACCCAGTACTTC
v_gene: TRBV5-1; j_gene: TRBJ2-6; abundance: NA; d_gene: TRBD1; CDR3aa: CASTGQGLGANVLTF; CDR3nt: TGCGCCAGCACCGGACAGGGTCTTGGGGCCAACGTCCTGACTTTC
v_gene: TRBV5-4; j_gene: TRBJ2-5; abundance: once; d_gene: NA; CDR3aa: CASSFEDRVTEETQYF; CDR3nt: TGTGCCAGCAGCTTCGAGGACAGAGTGACTGAAGAGACCCAGTACTTC